The present TCR beta chain was sequenced within a study of tumor-infiltrating lymphocytes in localized non-small cell lung cancer. Study-level information: Tumor tissue and non-adjacent uninvolved lung came from each patient. Overall study results and limits: Different pieces of the same tissue went to different assays, confounding technical variation with intratumor heterogeneity. Available tissue quantity limited TCR sequencing to a patient subset.

The assay was immunoSEQ multiplex PCR, and TCRdb's table has in-frame clones only and misses some. The sample lists roughly 7,000 clones, about 70% occurring once. CDR1 and CDR2 from the germline V gene are GTSNPN and SVGIG (reference sequence). The CDR3 length is 12 residues. V lost 2 bases and J lost 6, with 8 bases in between. This clone was observed a few times. Its specificity is not known. This TCR was sampled from a human donor with non-small cell lung cancer. Sequenced: uninvolved lung tissue not adjacent to the tumor. The V and J genes are TRBV30 and TRBJ1-5; D not certain. CDR3 DNA sequence: TGTGCCTGGAGTAATCCGCGTCAGCCCCAGCATTTT. Amino acids: CAWSNPRQPQHF.